This TCR beta chain was profiled in a study of shared clonotypes between healthy human individuals. Overall study findings and caveats: A handful of donors shared approximately 5% of their naive CD4 clonotypes. The generation probabilities recorded for non-shared clonotypes fell below those of clonotypes shared by all four donors.

The CDR3 contains 15 residues. V lost 2 bases and J 7 bases, leaving 18 bases between the germline ends. Per germline, CDR1 SGHNT and CDR2 YENEEA. Original data processing: Filtering differed because ImmunoSEQ produced junction-only sequences that carried no quality scores. Method: immunoSEQ multiplex PCR; TCRdb's copy keeps in-frame clones and lacks some. The V and J calls and the clone size are those of that table, but D and trimming were determined from the DNA. The table has about 1.1 million clones, approximately 80% seen once; the top ten hold about 0.94%. This clone turned up a few times. Its antigen is unknown.

Sequencing was done on a sample of memory CD4+ T cells from PBMCs. Subset defined: CD45RA-negative fraction. This TCR derives from a man aged 18-30 years in good health. Some clones in this sample may be carry-over from other donors' samples. The rearrangement links TRBV11-3 to TRBJ2-7; D is perhaps TRBD1 (6 bases). Here the CDR3 reads CASSLTNRVSGEQYF. Written as DNA, the CDR3 is TGTGCCAGCAGCTTAACCAACAGGGTATCTGGAGAGCAGTACTTC.